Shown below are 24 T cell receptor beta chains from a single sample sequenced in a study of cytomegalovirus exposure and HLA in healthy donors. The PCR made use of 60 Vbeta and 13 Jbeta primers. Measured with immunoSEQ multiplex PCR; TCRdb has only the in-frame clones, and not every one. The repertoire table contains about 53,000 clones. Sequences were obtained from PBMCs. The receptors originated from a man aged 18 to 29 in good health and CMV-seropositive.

The CDR3 DNA reads as TGTGCCAGCAGCTTGGGGGGTTCTTTAGCGCGGAATGAGCAGTTCTTC. This sequence encodes CASSLGGSLARNEQFF. V gene TRBV7-9 combines with J gene TRBJ2-1; D may be TRBD2 (6 bases). The germline gives CDR1 SEHNR, CDR2 FQNEAQ (reference sequence). The V gene lost 3 bases and the J gene lost 7 bases, with 19 bases spanning the gap. CDR3 length: 16 residues.

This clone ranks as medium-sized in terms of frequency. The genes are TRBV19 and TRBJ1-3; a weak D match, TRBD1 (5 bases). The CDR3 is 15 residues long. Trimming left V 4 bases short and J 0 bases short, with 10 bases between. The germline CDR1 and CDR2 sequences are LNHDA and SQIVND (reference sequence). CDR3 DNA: TGTGCCAGTAGTAAGGGGTTGACCTCTGGAAACACCATATATTTT. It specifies CASSKGLTSGNTIYF.

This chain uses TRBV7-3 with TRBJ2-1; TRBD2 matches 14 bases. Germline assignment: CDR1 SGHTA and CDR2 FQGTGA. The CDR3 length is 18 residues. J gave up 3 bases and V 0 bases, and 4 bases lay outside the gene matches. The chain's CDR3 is CASSLTTSGRAGYNEQFF. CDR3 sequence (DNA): TGTGCCAGCAGCTTAACGACTAGCGGGAGGGCGGGCTACAATGAGCAGTTCTTC.

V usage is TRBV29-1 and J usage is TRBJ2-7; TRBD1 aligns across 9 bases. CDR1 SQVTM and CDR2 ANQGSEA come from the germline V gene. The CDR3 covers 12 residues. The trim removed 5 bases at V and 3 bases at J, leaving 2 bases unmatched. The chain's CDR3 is CSVRGQGYEQYF. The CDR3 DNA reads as TGCAGCGTTCGGGGACAGGGCTACGAGCAGTACTTC.

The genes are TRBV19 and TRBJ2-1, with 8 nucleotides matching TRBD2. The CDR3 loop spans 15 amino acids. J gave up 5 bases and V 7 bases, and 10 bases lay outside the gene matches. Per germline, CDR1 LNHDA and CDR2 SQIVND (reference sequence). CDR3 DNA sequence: TGTGCCAGTACCCTACTAGCGGACGCTGACAATGAGCAGTTCTTC. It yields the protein CASTLLADADNEQFF.

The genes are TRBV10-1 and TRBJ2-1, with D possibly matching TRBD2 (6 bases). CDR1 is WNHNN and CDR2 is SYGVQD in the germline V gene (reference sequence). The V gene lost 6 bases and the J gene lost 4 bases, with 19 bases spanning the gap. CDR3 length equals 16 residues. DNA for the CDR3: TGCGCCAGCAGCCAGGGTTCCGGAGGGAGATACAATGAGCAGTTCTTC. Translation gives CASSQGSGGRYNEQFF.

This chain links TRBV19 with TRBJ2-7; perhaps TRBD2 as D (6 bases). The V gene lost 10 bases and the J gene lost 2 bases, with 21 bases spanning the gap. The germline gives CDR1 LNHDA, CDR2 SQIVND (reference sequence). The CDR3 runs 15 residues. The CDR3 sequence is CATNQPGGTPYEQYF. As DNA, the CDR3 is TGTGCCACAAACCAACCCGGAGGGACCCCCTACGAGCAGTACTTC.

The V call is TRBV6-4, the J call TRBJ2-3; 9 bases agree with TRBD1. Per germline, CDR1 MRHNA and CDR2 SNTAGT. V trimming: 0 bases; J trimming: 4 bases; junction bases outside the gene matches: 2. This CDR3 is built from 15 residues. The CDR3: CASSDSRTGADTQYF. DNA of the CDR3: TGTGCCAGCAGTGACTCCCGGACAGGGGCAGATACGCAGTATTTT.

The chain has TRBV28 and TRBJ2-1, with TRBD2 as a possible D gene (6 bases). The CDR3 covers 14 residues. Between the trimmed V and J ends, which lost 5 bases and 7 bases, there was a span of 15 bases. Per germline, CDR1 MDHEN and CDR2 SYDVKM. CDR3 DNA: TGTGCCAGCAGTGGGGGGTGGGGAAATAATGAGCAGTTCTTC. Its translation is CASSGGWGNNEQFF.

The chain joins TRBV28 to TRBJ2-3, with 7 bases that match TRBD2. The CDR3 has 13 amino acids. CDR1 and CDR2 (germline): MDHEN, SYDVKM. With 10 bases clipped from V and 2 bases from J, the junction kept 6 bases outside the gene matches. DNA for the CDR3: TGTGCCACCACGGGAGGTTCCACAGATACGCAGTATTTT. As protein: CATTGGSTDTQYF.

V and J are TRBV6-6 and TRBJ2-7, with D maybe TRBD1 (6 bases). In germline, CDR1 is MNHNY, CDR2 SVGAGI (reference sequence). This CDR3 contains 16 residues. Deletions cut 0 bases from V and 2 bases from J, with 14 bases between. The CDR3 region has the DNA TGTGCCAGCAGTTACTCGTGGGGACATGGTCCCTACGAGCAGTACTTC. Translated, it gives CASSYSWGHGPYEQYF.

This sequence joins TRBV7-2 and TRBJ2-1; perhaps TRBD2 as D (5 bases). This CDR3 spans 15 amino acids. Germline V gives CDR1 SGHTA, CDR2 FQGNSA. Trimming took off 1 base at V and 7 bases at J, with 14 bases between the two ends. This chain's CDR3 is CASSLGTPLFNEQFF. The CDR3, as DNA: TGTGCCAGCAGCTTAGGGACTCCTTTGTTTAATGAGCAGTTCTTC.

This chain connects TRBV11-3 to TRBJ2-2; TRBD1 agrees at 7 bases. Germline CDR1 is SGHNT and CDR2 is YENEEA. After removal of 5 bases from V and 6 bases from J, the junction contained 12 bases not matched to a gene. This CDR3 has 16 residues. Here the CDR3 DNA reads TGTGCCAGCAGCCCATACACGACAGGGACGGCCGGGGAGCTGTTTTTT. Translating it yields CASSPYTTGTAGELFF. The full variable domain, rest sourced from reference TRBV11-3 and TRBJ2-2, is EAGVVQSPRYKIIEKKQPVAFWCNPISGHNTLYWYLQNLGQGPELLIRYENEEAVDDSQLPKDRFSAERLKGVDSTLKIQPAELGDSAVYLCASSPYTTGTAGELFFGEGSRLTVL.

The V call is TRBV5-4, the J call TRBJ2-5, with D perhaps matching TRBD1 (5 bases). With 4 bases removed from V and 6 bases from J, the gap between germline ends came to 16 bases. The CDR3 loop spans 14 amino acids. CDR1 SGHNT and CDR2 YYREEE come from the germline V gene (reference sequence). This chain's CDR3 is CASSHIQGNKTQYF. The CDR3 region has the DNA TGTGCCAGCAGCCATATTCAGGGCAACAAGACCCAGTACTTC.

The CDR3 reads CASREYYEQYF. In DNA, the CDR3 is TGCGCCAGCAGAGAGTACTACGAGCAGTACTTC. The gene calls are TRBV5-1 and TRBJ2-7; no clear D gene. Per the germline V gene, CDR1 is SGHRS and CDR2 is YFSETQ. The CDR3 is 11 residues long. V gave up 5 bases and J gave up 3 bases, with 6 bases separating them.

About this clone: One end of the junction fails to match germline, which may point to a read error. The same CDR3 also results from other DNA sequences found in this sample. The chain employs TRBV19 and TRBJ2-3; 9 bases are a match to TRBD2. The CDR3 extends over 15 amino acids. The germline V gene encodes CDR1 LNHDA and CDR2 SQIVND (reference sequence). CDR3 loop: CASSGSGSPTDTQYF. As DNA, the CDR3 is TGTGCTAGTAGTGGTAGCGGGAGTCCCACAGATACGCAGTATTTT.

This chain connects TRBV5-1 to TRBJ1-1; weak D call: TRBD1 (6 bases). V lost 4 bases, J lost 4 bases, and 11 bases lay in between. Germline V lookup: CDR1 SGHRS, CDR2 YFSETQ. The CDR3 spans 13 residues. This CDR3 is CASSARGSTEAFF. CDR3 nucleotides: TGCGCCAGCAGCGCCAGGGGATCCACTGAAGCTTTCTTT.

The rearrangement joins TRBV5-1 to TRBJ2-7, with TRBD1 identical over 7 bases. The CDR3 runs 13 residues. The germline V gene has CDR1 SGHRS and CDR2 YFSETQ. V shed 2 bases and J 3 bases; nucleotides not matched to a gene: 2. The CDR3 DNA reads TGCGCCAGCAGCTTTACAGGGGACTACGAGCAGTACTTC. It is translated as CASSFTGDYEQYF.

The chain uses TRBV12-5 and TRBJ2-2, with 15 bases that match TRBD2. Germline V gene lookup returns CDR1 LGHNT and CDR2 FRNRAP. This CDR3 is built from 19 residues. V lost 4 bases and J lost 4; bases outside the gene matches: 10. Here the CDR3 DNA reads TGTGCTAGTGGTTCGACTGGACTAGCGGGAGGGCCGGGCACCGGGGAGCTGTTTTTT. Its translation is CASGSTGLAGGPGTGELFF.

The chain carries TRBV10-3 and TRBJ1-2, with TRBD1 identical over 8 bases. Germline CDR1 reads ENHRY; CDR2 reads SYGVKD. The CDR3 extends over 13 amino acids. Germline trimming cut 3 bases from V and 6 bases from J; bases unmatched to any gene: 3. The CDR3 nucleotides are TGTGCCATCAGTGAAGGACAGGGAGATGGCTACACCTTC. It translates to CAISEGQGDGYTF.

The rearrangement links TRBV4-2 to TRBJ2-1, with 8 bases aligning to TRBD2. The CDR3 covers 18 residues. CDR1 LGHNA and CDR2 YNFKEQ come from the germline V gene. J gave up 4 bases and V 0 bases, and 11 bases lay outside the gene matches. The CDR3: CASSQDYGRGLSYNEQFF. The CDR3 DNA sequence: TGTGCCAGCAGCCAAGATTACGGGAGGGGATTAAGTTACAATGAGCAGTTCTTC.

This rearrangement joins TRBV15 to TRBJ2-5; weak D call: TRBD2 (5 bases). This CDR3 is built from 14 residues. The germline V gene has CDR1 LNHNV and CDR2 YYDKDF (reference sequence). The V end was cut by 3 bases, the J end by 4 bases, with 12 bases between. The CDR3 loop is CATSSYLAAETQYF. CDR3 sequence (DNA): TGTGCCACCAGCAGTTATCTAGCTGCAGAGACCCAGTACTTC.

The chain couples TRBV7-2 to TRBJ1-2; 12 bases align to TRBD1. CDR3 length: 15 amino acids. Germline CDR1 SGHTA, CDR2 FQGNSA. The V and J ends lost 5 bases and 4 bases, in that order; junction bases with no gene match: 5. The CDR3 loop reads CASSPGQGAFYGYTF. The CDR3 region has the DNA TGTGCCAGCAGCCCGGGACAGGGGGCGTTCTATGGCTACACCTTC.

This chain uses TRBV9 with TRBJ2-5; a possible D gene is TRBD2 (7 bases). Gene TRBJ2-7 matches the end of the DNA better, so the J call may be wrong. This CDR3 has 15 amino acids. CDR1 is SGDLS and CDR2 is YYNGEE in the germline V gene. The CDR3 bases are TGTGCCAGCAGCGTAGGAGGGGGGGGAGAGTACGAGCAGTACTTC. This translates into CASSVGGGGEYEQYF.